This T cell receptor beta chain comes out of a study of T cells in Graves' hyperthyroidism and ophthalmopathy. Germline loops: CDR1 LNHNV, CDR2 YYDKDF (reference sequence). V was pared by 3 bases and J by 6 bases, with 7 bases of the junction left unmatched. The length of the CDR3 is 15 residues. The table lists this clonotype with many counts. The source material, RNA transcripts, was used to amplify TCR beta CDR3 regions. RT-PCR in the first round (using the HTBI primer set) targeted the TCR CDR3. MiXCR, run by TCRdb on the multiplex PCR reads, gives a single entry per CDR3 protein. The sample lists about 400,000 distinct CDR3 sequences; 15% were seen once.

The chain combines TRBV15 with TRBJ2-1; 8 bases line up with TRBD1. Sequencing input: blood. This TCR came from a woman under 40 with Graves' hyperthyroidism. Written as DNA, the CDR3 is TGTGCCACCAGCAGCGGACAGGGTATGGGCAATGAGCAGTTCTTC. Translation gives CATSSGQGMGNEQFF.